Each of the 27 T cell receptor beta chains below was sequenced from the same sample in a study of human versus mouse CDR3 diversity and MHC coevolution. Profiled with immunoSEQ multiplex PCR; TCRdb holds only in-frame clones, not every one. This sample has about 77,000 clones, with 92% found just once. Sequencing was carried out using naive CD4+ T cells from blood. Subset described: CD45RO-negative CD62L-positive naive CD4 T cells. These receptors were taken from a person between 25 and 69 years old in good health.

V is TRBV6-1 and J is TRBJ1-2; 9 bases line up with TRBD1. V was clipped by 6 bases and J by 1 base; unmatched bases: 6. This CDR3 region has 15 residues. In germline, CDR1 is MNHNS, CDR2 SASEGT. The CDR3 protein is CASRTGTGNNYGYTF. The CDR3 DNA follows: TGTGCCAGCAGGACCGGGACAGGGAATAACTATGGCTACACCTTC.

The chain is built from TRBV2 and TRBJ1-3; no reliable D call. Germline V gives CDR1 SNHLY, CDR2 FYNNEI. The CDR3 covers 16 residues. V lost 5 bases, J lost 0 bases, and 14 bases lay in between. The CDR3 coding sequence is TGTGCCAGCAGTAGACACCTCCCGAGCTCTGGAAACACCATATATTTT. Protein product: CASSRHLPSSGNTIYF.

The J gene is TRBJ1-5, the V gene TRBV28, with 7 positions matching TRBD1. CDR1 and CDR2 (germline): MDHEN, SYDVKM. The CDR3 loop spans 15 amino acids. The V gene end was trimmed by 5 bases and the J gene end by 1 base; junction bases not matched to a gene: 5. CDR3 region: CASSLTGRSNQPQHF. The CDR3 DNA sequence: TGTGCCAGCAGTCTGACAGGGAGGAGCAATCAGCCCCAGCATTTT.

The chain links TRBV30 to TRBJ1-2, with 7 bases that match TRBD1. This CDR3 comprises 13 residues. Germline V lookup: CDR1 GTSNPN, CDR2 SVGIG (reference sequence). J lost 6 bases, V lost 5 bases, and 9 bases had no gene match. The CDR3 loop is CAWARQGSDGYTF. The DNA of the CDR3 is TGTGCCTGGGCGAGACAGGGATCAGATGGCTACACCTTC.

This clone was counted once. The chain has TRBV30 and TRBJ1-5; D is perhaps TRBD1 (6 bases). The CDR3 spans 15 residues. Trimming took off 0 bases at V and 6 bases at J, with 15 bases between the two ends. Germline-derived CDR1 and CDR2 are GTSNPN and SVGIG (reference sequence). The CDR3 DNA follows: TGTGCCTGGAGTGTAAGGGGGACACTCACTCAGCCCCAGCATTTT. Translation gives CAWSVRGTLTQPQHF.

The V call is TRBV6-6, the J call TRBJ2-2; D is perhaps TRBD2 (5 bases). The CDR3 contains 13 residues. Trimming pared 6 bases from V and 5 bases from J, leaving 10 bases between. The germline V gene has CDR1 MNHNY and CDR2 SVGAGI (reference sequence). CDR3 region: CASSPSGTGELFF. DNA of the CDR3: TGTGCCAGCAGCCCCTCGGGGACCGGGGAGCTGTTTTTT.

This chain joins TRBV19 and TRBJ1-5, with TRBD1 identical over 9 bases. The germline CDR1 and CDR2 sequences are LNHDA and SQIVND (reference sequence). J gave up 4 bases and V 4 bases, and 8 bases lay outside the gene matches. The CDR3 extends over 16 amino acids. CDR3 loop: CASSTPDRGRNQPQHF. The CDR3 DNA reads TGTGCCAGTAGTACTCCGGACAGGGGCCGAAATCAGCCCCAGCATTTT.

The rearrangement uses TRBV19 and TRBJ2-1, with 11 bases aligning to TRBD2. Losses at the gene ends were 5 bases for V and 8 bases for J; bases not matched to a gene: 5. Germline loops: CDR1 LNHDA, CDR2 SQIVND (reference sequence). This CDR3 contains 14 residues. The CDR3 DNA follows: TGTGCCAGTAGTTTAGCGGGAGGGATCTATGAGCAGTTCTTC. It codes for CASSLAGGIYEQFF. Variable domain in full (rest from reference TRBV19 and TRBJ2-1): DGGITQSPKYLFRKEGQNVTLSCEQNLNHDAMYWYRQDPGQGLRLIYYSQIVNDFQKGDIAEGYSVSREKKESFPLTVTSAQKNPTAFYLCASSLAGGIYEQFFGPGTRLTVL.

The V gene is TRBV27, the J gene TRBJ2-7, with D maybe TRBD1 (6 bases). CDR1 MNHEY and CDR2 SMNVEV come from the germline V gene (reference sequence). V was cut by 7 bases and J by 11 bases, with 18 bases left in between. The CDR3 consists of 12 residues. The CDR3 loop reads CASKIAGGKEYF. In nucleotides, the CDR3 is TGTGCCAGCAAAATCGCTGGGGGCAAGGAGTACTTC.

In regard to this clone: Other DNA sequences in this sample translate to the same CDR3. This chain links TRBV9 with TRBJ2-3, with unresolved D. Deletions cut 0 bases from V and 6 bases from J, with 8 bases between. CDR3 length equals 13 residues. The germline CDR1 and CDR2 sequences are SGDLS and YYNGEE. The CDR3 region is CASSVAGGDTQYF. The CDR3 region has the DNA TGTGCCAGCAGCGTAGCGGGTGGGGATACGCAGTATTTT.

This chain links TRBV7-5 with TRBJ1-5; the DNA was not compared with TRBD1, the D call given in the table. TRBV7-5 is termed a pseudogene. The CDR3 length is 20 residues. The CDR3 DNA follows: TGTGTCAGAAGCTTGGGTCCCGGGACAGGTATTACAGCGAGCAATCAGCCCCAGCATTTT. Its protein is CVRSLGPGTGITASNQPQHF.

The rearrangement uses TRBV7-9 and TRBJ1-1; 8 bases map to TRBD1. J lost 2 bases, V lost 6 bases, and 17 bases had no gene match. CDR3 length: 18 amino acids. Germline CDR1 SEHNR, CDR2 FQNEAQ (reference sequence). CDR3 loop: CASSQLVLRTGINTEAFF. CDR3 sequence (DNA): TGTGCCAGCAGTCAACTGGTGTTAAGGACAGGGATAAACACTGAAGCTTTCTTT.

The rearrangement links TRBV25-1 to TRBJ2-5; maybe TRBD2 (5 bases). This CDR3 comprises 13 residues. Germline V CDR1 and CDR2: MGHDK, SYGVNS. V was clipped by 3 bases and J by 5 bases, with 10 bases between them. As DNA, the CDR3 is TGTGCCAGCAGTGACCGAGGGTTGGAGACCCAGTACTTC. Its protein is CASSDRGLETQYF.

This chain uses TRBV4-1 with TRBJ1-4, with D perhaps matching TRBD1 (5 bases). Germline values: CDR1 MGHRA, CDR2 YSYEKL. V lost 3 bases and J 8 bases, leaving 16 bases between the germline ends. There are 15 residues in the CDR3. CDR3 residues: CASSQKGRGGEKLFF. CDR3 in DNA: TGCGCCAGCAGCCAGAAGGGACGGGGAGGAGAAAAACTGTTTTTT.

V and J are TRBV28 and TRBJ1-2; 8 nucleotides align to TRBD1. CDR1 and CDR2 from the germline V gene are MDHEN and SYDVKM. This CDR3 comprises 15 residues. With 2 bases clipped from V and 2 bases from J, the junction kept 4 bases outside the gene matches. CDR3 loop: CASSLPRTGNYGYTF. CDR3 in DNA: TGTGCCAGCAGTTTACCCCGGACAGGGAACTATGGCTACACCTTC.

The V gene is TRBV5-8, the J gene TRBJ2-3; no reliable D call. Germline V gene sequence: CDR1 SGHTS, CDR2 YDEGEE. This CDR3 spans 15 amino acids. The V end lost 4 bases, the J end lost 2 bases, and 14 bases lay between the germline ends. The CDR3 coding sequence is TGTGCCAGCAGCCTATATGAGCGCACCACAGATACGCAGTATTTT. It is translated as CASSLYERTTDTQYF.

This rearrangement joins TRBV14 to TRBJ2-5; the match to TRBD1 covers 7 bases. The J segment lost 5 bases and the V segment lost 5 bases, leaving 8 bases of the junction unmatched. CDR3 size: 14 residues. Germline V gene sequence: CDR1 SGHDN, CDR2 FVKESK. The CDR3 coding sequence is TGTGCCAGCAGCATAGCGACAGGGATCGAGACCCAGTACTTC. Translating it yields CASSIATGIETQYF.

This chain joins TRBV18 and TRBJ2-1, with 7 bases aligning to TRBD2. The CDR3 extends over 16 amino acids. Germline CDR1 reads KGHSH; CDR2 reads LQKENI. Trimming removed 6 bases from V and 9 bases from J; junction bases left unmatched: 17. The chain's CDR3 is CASSPLEGGALIEQFF. The CDR3 nucleotides are TGTGCCAGCTCCCCCCTTGAGGGAGGGGCTCTGATTGAGCAGTTCTTC. Complete variable domain (other parts from reference TRBV18 and TRBJ2-1): NAGVMQNPRHLVRRRGQEARLRCSPMKGHSHVYWYRQLPEEGLKFMVYLQKENIIDESGMPKERFSAEFPKEGPSILRIQQVVRGDSAAYFCASSPLEGGALIEQFFGPGTRLTVL.

The chain combines TRBV25-1 with TRBJ2-3; D perhaps matches TRBD2 (7 bases). Looked up from germline, CDR1 is MGHDK and CDR2 is SYGVNS. V lost 3 bases, J lost 1 base, and 11 bases lay in between. The CDR3 loop spans 15 amino acids. The CDR3 DNA reads TGTGCCAGCAGTGAGGGGGGGCGCCGCACAGATACGCAGTATTTT. As protein: CASSEGGRRTDTQYF.

The chain couples TRBV30 to TRBJ2-7, with D perhaps TRBD2 (6 bases). Germline loops: CDR1 GTSNPN, CDR2 SVGIG (reference sequence). The CDR3 runs 15 residues. Trimming cost V 2 bases and J 3 bases, with 17 bases left between them. In DNA form, the CDR3 reads TGTGCCTGGAGTCCCCTGGGCGGGGCCGACTACGAGCAGTACTTC. Encoded protein: CAWSPLGGADYEQYF.

The chain combines TRBV28 with TRBJ2-7; TRBD1 agrees at 8 bases. The CDR3 runs to 13 residues. J gave up 2 bases and V 3 bases, and 0 bases lay outside the gene matches. Germline lookup yields CDR1 MDHEN and CDR2 SYDVKM. CDR3 bases: TGTGCCAGCAGTTTGGACAGGGCCTACGAGCAGTACTTC. It codes for CASSLDRAYEQYF.

The chain carries TRBV5-4 and TRBJ1-1, with TRBD1 matching 8 bases. The trim removed 3 bases at V and 5 bases at J, leaving 9 bases unmatched. The CDR3 loop spans 15 amino acids. The germline V gene encodes CDR1 SGHNT and CDR2 YYREEE (reference sequence). CDR3 DNA sequence: TGTGCCAGCAGCTCCGGGACAGGAAGTTCGACTGAAGCTTTCTTT. Residues: CASSSGTGSSTEAFF. Full variable domain (remainder filled in from reference TRBV5-4 and TRBJ1-1): ETGVTQSPTHLIKTRGQQVTLRCSSQSGHNTVSWYQQALGQGPQFIFQYYREEENGRGNFPPRFSGLQFPNYSSELNVNALELDDSALYLCASSSGTGSSTEAFFGQGTRLTVV.

V and J are TRBV10-3 and TRBJ2-1; 8 bases fit TRBD1. Germline CDR1 is ENHRY and CDR2 is SYGVKD. This CDR3 is 13 amino acids long. The V gene end was trimmed by 10 bases and the J gene end by 3 bases; junction bases not matched to a gene: 5. The CDR3 reads CANSDRGYNEQFF. As DNA, the CDR3 is TGTGCCAACTCTGACAGGGGCTACAATGAGCAGTTCTTC.

The rearrangement uses TRBV4-2 and TRBJ1-4, with TRBD1 matching 7 bases. CDR1 is LGHNA and CDR2 is YNFKEQ in the germline V gene. The CDR3 is 15 residues long. Germline trimming cut 2 bases from V and 5 bases from J; bases unmatched to any gene: 5. Written as DNA, the CDR3 is TGTGCCAGCAGCCAAACCGGGACAGCGAATGAAAAACTGTTTTTT. It yields the protein CASSQTGTANEKLFF.

CDR3 DNA: TGTGCCAGCAGTGAAAGTATTAGCGGGGGCTCCTACAATGAGCAGTTCTTC. Amino acid sequence: CASSESISGGSYNEQFF. V and J are TRBV6-1 and TRBJ2-1; 9 bases are shared with TRBD2. The V segment lost 2 bases and the J segment 0 bases; nucleotides outside the gene matches: 5. Germline assignment: CDR1 MNHNS and CDR2 SASEGT. CDR3 size: 17 residues.

This chain uses TRBV28 with TRBJ1-1; D unclear. Deletions cut 3 bases from V and 3 bases from J, with 8 bases between. The CDR3 totals 13 residues. Germline CDR1 and CDR2: MDHEN and SYDVKM. The CDR3 bases are TGTGCCAGCAGTTTGAGGCAGTACACTGAAGCTTTCTTT. It yields the protein CASSLRQYTEAFF.

The chain joins TRBV5-1 to TRBJ1-2, with D perhaps matching TRBD1 (6 bases). Germline V gives CDR1 SGHRS, CDR2 YFSETQ. Between the trimmed V and J ends, which lost 0 bases and 4 bases, there was a span of 10 bases. The CDR3 totals 14 residues. The CDR3 coding sequence is TGCGCCAGCAGCTTGGGGACAGCCCTCTATGGCTACACCTTC. It is translated as CASSLGTALYGYTF.